This T cell receptor (beta chain) is from a study of cytomegalovirus exposure and HLA in healthy donors. As to this clone: Its specificity is unknown.

V lost 6 bases to trimming and J lost 7 bases, with 16 bases between them. CDR1 and CDR2 (germline): MNHEY, SVGAGI. This CDR3 has 15 amino acids. Primers included in the PCR were 60 Vbeta and 13 Jbeta primers. Assay: immunoSEQ multiplex PCR; the TCRdb copy retains only in-frame clones and omits some. The data show approximately 210,000 clones, with 75% to 85% seen just once and over 1.5% held by the top ten. Findings and caveats of the study: Analyses of presence and absence presupposed an approximately uniform sequencing depth across donors. Accurate HLA-A and HLA-B prediction from TCR beta sequences was reported for most subjects. In a later analysis, donors in an Asian-associated ancestry cluster reportedly had fewer N-insertions in productive TCRs than the cohort mean.

The receptor was derived from a girl under 18 in good health and CMV-seropositive. The sample taken for sequencing was PBMCs. The genes are TRBV6-5 and TRBJ1-6; tentatively, D is TRBD1 (5 bases). The CDR3 nucleotides are TGTGCCAGCAGCAATCAGGGATTCGGGAATTCACCCCTCCACTTT. This encodes CASSNQGFGNSPLHF.